This entry lists 3 T cell receptor beta chains sequenced from one sample in a study of control samples from healthy donors and cancer patients. Assay used: immunoSEQ multiplex PCR; TCRdb lists only in-frame clones, some missing. The data show about 65,000 clones, with 90% seen just once and around 1.3% held by the top ten. Material for sequencing was PBMCs. The receptor source for this set is a woman aged 50 to 60 with colorectal cancer.

The V gene is TRBV15, the J gene TRBJ2-7, with TRBD1 as a possible D gene (6 bases). Trimming pared 0 bases from V and 2 bases from J, leaving 11 bases between. CDR1 is LNHNV, CDR2 YYDKDF, per germline (reference sequence). The CDR3 has 15 residues. The CDR3: CATSRDLGQTYEQYF. The CDR3, as DNA: TGTGCCACCAGCAGAGACCTCGGACAGACCTACGAGCAGTACTTC.

Here the CDR3 DNA reads TGTGCCAGCAGTTTTTTGGGTACCGGGGAGCTGTTTTTT. Residues: CASSFLGTGELFF. This chain joins TRBV28 and TRBJ2-2, with D unclear. The V gene's germline CDR1 is MDHEN and CDR2 SYDVKM. This CDR3 comprises 13 residues. V lost 3 bases to trimming and J lost 5 bases, with 7 bases between them.

The chain combines TRBV19 with TRBJ1-1, with D hard to call. The CDR3 spans 15 residues. Germline V gene sequence: CDR1 LNHDA, CDR2 SQIVND (reference sequence). V dropped 5 bases and J dropped 4 bases, with 17 bases sitting between them. The CDR3 nucleotides read TGTGCCAGTAGTTACCCTTCCGGTCTCGGCACTGAAGCTTTCTTT. Translating gives CASSYPSGLGTEAFF.